This T cell receptor beta chain was obtained from a study of blood T cell repertoires in COVID-19. Study-level background: Some COVID-19 samples were acute and others convalescent; all came from the United States, Italy and Spain. PBMCs, B-cell-depleted T cells, or T cells provided the cDNA or gDNA that made up the material.

Some clones are missing from TCRdb's copy, which holds only in-frame ones; the method was immunoSEQ multiplex PCR. The sample lists around 200,000 clones, about 90% occurring once. The germline gives CDR1 SGHDT, CDR2 YYEEEE. CDR3 length equals 13 residues. Trimming cost V 0 bases and J 3 bases, with 7 bases left between them. This TCR came from a woman aged 45-59 years with acute or convalescent COVID-19. Material for sequencing was peripheral blood. The gene calls are TRBV5-6 and TRBJ2-7; D not resolved. The CDR3 loop is CASSLGQIYEQYF. CDR3 in DNA: TGTGCCAGCAGCTTGGGGCAGATCTACGAGCAGTACTTC.